The 31 T cell receptor beta chains reported below all come from one sample, sequenced in a study of cytomegalovirus exposure and HLA in healthy donors. Vbeta (60) and Jbeta (13) primers were used in the PCR. The assay was immunoSEQ multiplex PCR, and TCRdb's table has in-frame clones only and misses some. Seen here are around 120,000 clones, roughly 80% observed once, and the top ten hold about 11%. Material for sequencing was PBMCs. The receptors were sampled from a male donor in good health and CMV-seropositive.

This clone has just a few counts. The J gene is TRBJ2-4, the V gene TRBV28; TRBD2 agrees at 16 bases. The CDR3 is made up of 16 amino acids. V lost 7 bases to trimming and J lost 9 bases; unmatched junction nucleotides: 9. CDR1 and CDR2 from the germline V gene are MDHEN and SYDVKM. The CDR3 sequence: CASTPPGLAGGVIQYF. In DNA, the CDR3 is TGTGCCAGCACCCCGCCGGGACTAGCGGGAGGGGTCATTCAGTACTTC. Full variable domain (outside the CDR3, taken from reference TRBV28 and TRBJ2-4): DVKVTQSSRYLVKRTGEKVFLECVQDMDHENMFWYRQDPGLGLRLIYFSYDVKMKEKGDIPEGYSVSREKKERFSLILESASTNQTSMYLCASTPPGLAGGVIQYFGAGTRLSVL.

The chain has TRBV10-3 and TRBJ1-4, with D perhaps matching TRBD1 (6 bases). The V gene lost 2 bases and the J gene lost 4 bases, with 11 bases spanning the gap. The CDR3 is 15 amino acids. Germline V gene data show CDR1 as ENHRY and CDR2 as SYGVKD. This CDR3 is CAISEQGTLNEKLFF. The CDR3 nucleotides read TGTGCCATCAGTGAGCAGGGGACCCTTAATGAAAAACTGTTTTTT.

The chain carries TRBV9 and TRBJ1-1; maybe TRBD1 (6 bases). V was pared by 4 bases and J by 3 bases, with 19 bases between. CDR1 is SGDLS and CDR2 is YYNGEE in the germline V gene. This CDR3 region has 16 residues. CDR3 coding DNA: TGTGCCAGCAGCTCCCCCCCGGGACAAGGATACACTGAAGCTTTCTTT. Amino acids: CASSSPPGQGYTEAFF.

V gene TRBV5-1 combines with J gene TRBJ2-5; the D gene is possibly TRBD2 (6 bases). The CDR3 contains 14 residues. V dropped 4 bases and J dropped 3 bases, with 13 bases sitting between them. Looked up from germline, CDR1 is SGHRS and CDR2 is YFSETQ. CDR3 in DNA: TGCGCCAGCAGCCCTAGCGTATCAGAAGAGACCCAGTACTTC. Translating gives CASSPSVSEETQYF.

The chain carries TRBV19 and TRBJ2-2; 11 bases line up with TRBD2. The germline V gene has CDR1 LNHDA and CDR2 SQIVND (reference sequence). The CDR3 is made up of 16 amino acids. Trimming removed 3 bases from V and 3 bases from J; junction bases left unmatched: 3. In DNA form, the CDR3 reads TGTGCCAGTAGTATGGGGACTAGCGGTTACACCGGGGAGCTGTTTTTT. This encodes CASSMGTSGYTGELFF.

This clone was recorded only once. The gene calls are TRBV11-3 and TRBJ2-5; perhaps TRBD2 as D (6 bases). CDR1 and CDR2 from the germline V gene are SGHNT and YENEEA. The CDR3 totals 13 residues. V gave up 0 bases and J gave up 11 bases, with 13 bases separating them. CDR3 region: CASSLDLGGEQYF. The CDR3 bases are TGTGCCAGCAGCTTAGATCTGGGGGGAGAGCAGTACTTC. Looking up the rest from reference TRBV11-3 and TRBJ2-5 gives the full variable domain: EAGVVQSPRYKIIEKKQPVAFWCNPISGHNTLYWYLQNLGQGPELLIRYENEEAVDDSQLPKDRFSAERLKGVDSTLKIQPAELGDSAVYLCASSLDLGGEQYFGPGTRLLVL.

V gene TRBV10-3 combines with J gene TRBJ2-3, with D unclear. The CDR3 sequence is 17 residues long. Trimming took off 0 bases at V and 4 bases at J, with 17 bases between the two ends. Germline loops: CDR1 ENHRY, CDR2 SYGVKD. CDR3 sequence reads: CAISESPQTPRPDTQYF. DNA for the CDR3: TGTGCCATCAGTGAGTCCCCCCAAACCCCGAGGCCAGATACGCAGTATTTT.

The chain has TRBV7-3 and TRBJ2-5; 10 bases line up with TRBD2. From germline, CDR1 is SGHTA and CDR2 FQGTGA. This CDR3 has 17 amino acids. Unmatched junction bases numbered 10, after V lost 2 bases and J lost 4 bases. The CDR3 loop reads CASSLGPTAGGLETQYF. The CDR3 nucleotides read TGTGCCAGCAGCTTAGGCCCTACAGCGGGAGGGTTAGAGACCCAGTACTTC.

The rearrangement joins TRBV27 to TRBJ1-3; D gene unclear. V was clipped by 3 bases and J by 2 bases, with 8 bases between them. This CDR3 has 14 amino acids. Germline V gives CDR1 MNHEY, CDR2 SMNVEV (reference sequence). CDR3 sequence (DNA): TGTGCCAGCAGTTTGGCCGGGACTGGAAACACCATATATTTT. This gives the protein CASSLAGTGNTIYF.

The J gene is TRBJ2-2, the V gene TRBV19, with TRBD2 matching over 7 bases. The germline CDR1 and CDR2 sequences are LNHDA and SQIVND (reference sequence). J gave up 3 bases and V 6 bases, and 7 bases lay outside the gene matches. This CDR3 is 15 amino acids long. CDR3 coding DNA: TGTGCCAGTAGGGCCCGCGGGAGTTACACCGGGGAGCTGTTTTTT. This sequence encodes CASRARGSYTGELFF.

J is TRBJ2-5 and V is TRBV10-3; 12 nucleotides line up with TRBD1. Per germline, CDR1 ENHRY and CDR2 SYGVKD. The ends lost 0 bases at V and 3 bases at J; junction bases unmatched: 5. The CDR3 has 17 amino acids. The chain's CDR3 is CAISESGTGGNEETQYF. In DNA, the CDR3 is TGTGCCATCAGTGAGTCAGGGACAGGGGGCAACGAAGAGACCCAGTACTTC.

A remark on this clone: Its ends do not fully match the called genes, so a read error is possible. The rearrangement links TRBV10-1 to TRBJ2-7, with 12 bases aligning to TRBD1. The germline V gene has CDR1 WNHNN and CDR2 SYGVQD (reference sequence). CDR3 size: 13 residues. CDR3 sequence reads: CARGTGGSDEQYF. The CDR3 DNA sequence: TGCGCCAGGGGGACAGGGGGCTCCGACGAGCAGTACTTC.

The chain employs TRBV28 and TRBJ2-1; D is possibly TRBD2 (6 bases). Per germline, CDR1 MDHEN and CDR2 SYDVKM. This CDR3 region has 14 residues. V was pared by 5 bases and J by 4 bases, with 12 bases between. This chain's CDR3 is CASSLRLAYNEQFF. For the CDR3, the DNA is TGTGCCAGCAGTCTACGTCTAGCGTACAATGAGCAGTTCTTC.

The chain links TRBV5-1 to TRBJ1-1; possibly TRBD1 for D (5 bases). Trimming shortened V by 1 base and J by 0 bases, and 13 bases separated the two germline ends. This CDR3 has 16 residues. Germline assignment: CDR1 SGHRS and CDR2 YFSETQ. The CDR3 coding sequence is TGCGCCAGCAGCTTGACCGCCGACAGCCTGAACACTGAAGCTTTCTTT. Its translation: CASSLTADSLNTEAFF.

This chain links TRBV30 with TRBJ2-7; 7 bases line up with TRBD1. There are 13 residues in the CDR3. Per the germline V gene, CDR1 is GTSNPN and CDR2 is SVGIG (reference sequence). Germline trimming cut 2 bases from V and 3 bases from J; bases unmatched to any gene: 4. The DNA of the CDR3 is TGTGCCTGGAGTTGGGCAGGGGGCTACGAGCAGTACTTC. Translated, it gives CAWSWAGGYEQYF. Full variable domain (outside the CDR3, taken from reference TRBV30 and TRBJ2-7): SQTIHQWPATLVQPVGSPLSLECTVEGTSNPNLYWYRQAAGRGLQLLFYSVGIGQISSEVPQNLSASRPQDRQFILSSKKLLLSDSGFYLCAWSWAGGYEQYFGPGTRLTVT.

This clone was detected only a few times. The rearrangement uses TRBV10-3 and TRBJ2-5; the match to TRBD2 covers 12 bases. CDR1 ENHRY and CDR2 SYGVKD come from the germline V gene. The CDR3 is 14 residues long. The V and J ends lost 9 bases and 5 bases, in that order; junction bases with no gene match: 7. The CDR3 reads CAISTSGRSETQYF. The DNA of the CDR3 is TGTGCCATTTCGACTAGCGGGAGAAGTGAGACCCAGTACTTC.

The J gene is TRBJ2-3, the V gene TRBV29-1; 10 nucleotides line up with TRBD1. Germline assignment: CDR1 SQVTM and CDR2 ANQGSEA. V shed 3 bases and J 3 bases; nucleotides not matched to a gene: 6. The CDR3 is 15 amino acids. DNA of the CDR3: TGCAGCGTTGAGACAGGGGGCGCATGGACAGATACGCAGTATTTT. Translated: CSVETGGAWTDTQYF.

The chain joins TRBV27 to TRBJ2-3; TRBD1 agrees at 7 bases. V gave up 5 bases and J gave up 0 bases; unmatched junction bases: 11. Looked up from germline, CDR1 is MNHEY and CDR2 is SMNVEV (reference sequence). The CDR3 is 17 residues long. CDR3: CASSEFHRGESTDTQYF. CDR3 coding DNA: TGTGCCAGCAGTGAATTTCACAGGGGCGAGAGCACAGATACGCAGTATTTT.

This sequence joins TRBV7-9 and TRBJ1-5; 8 nucleotides match TRBD1. V lost 4 bases and J lost 5; bases outside the gene matches: 7. This CDR3 comprises 15 residues. Germline lookup yields CDR1 SEHNR and CDR2 FQNEAQ (reference sequence). CDR3 in amino acids: CASSSLTGVDQPQHF. In DNA, the CDR3 is TGTGCCAGCAGCTCTCTGACAGGGGTGGATCAGCCCCAGCATTTT.

The rearrangement joins TRBV5-1 to TRBJ2-6; no clear D gene. Trimming removed 1 base from V and 1 base from J, with 6 bases in between. The CDR3 covers 15 residues. Germline CDR1 SGHRS, CDR2 YFSETQ. CDR3 nucleotide sequence: TGCGCCAGCAGCTTGAGTCAGTCTGGGGCCAACGTCCTGACTTTC. Protein sequence: CASSLSQSGANVLTF.

The chain combines TRBV4-3 with TRBJ2-7; no definite D call. The ends were cut back, 3 bases at V and 1 base at J, with 19 bases in the middle. The length of the CDR3 is 17 residues. The germline V gene encodes CDR1 LGHNA and CDR2 YSLEER. CDR3 sequence: CASSQITVPGTSYEQYF. As DNA, the CDR3 is TGCGCCAGCAGCCAGATAACTGTTCCAGGAACATCCTACGAGCAGTACTTC.

The chain recombines TRBV9 with TRBJ2-7; a weak D match, TRBD2 (5 bases). The CDR3 spans 20 residues. Trimming removed 5 bases from V and 1 base from J, with 31 bases in between. In germline, CDR1 is SGDLS, CDR2 YYNGEE. This chain's CDR3 is CASRVRRRVRLDWSSYEQYF. The CDR3 DNA reads TGTGCCAGCAGAGTAAGACGTAGAGTGCGTTTGGACTGGAGTTCCTACGAGCAGTACTTC.

In the case of this clone: This sample also contains other DNA sequences that code for the same CDR3. The chain joins TRBV6-1 to TRBJ1-5; 8 bases agree with TRBD1. This CDR3 contains 16 residues. The V gene's germline CDR1 is MNHNS and CDR2 SASEGT. With V trimmed by 4 bases and J by 6 bases, 11 bases remained unmatched. CDR3 in DNA: TGTGCCAGCAGTGTCCCCCCGGACAGGGCTTTTCAGCCCCAGCATTTT. It translates to CASSVPPDRAFQPQHF.

This clone occurred a few times. The chain recombines TRBV6-1 with TRBJ2-7; 10 nucleotides agree with TRBD1. CDR3 length: 14 amino acids. Germline values: CDR1 MNHNS, CDR2 SASEGT. Unmatched junction bases numbered 6, after V lost 7 bases and J lost 3 bases. The CDR3 is CASNGDRGLYEQYF. In DNA form, the CDR3 reads TGTGCCAGCAACGGAGACAGGGGGCTCTACGAGCAGTACTTC.

The V gene is TRBV6-1, the J gene TRBJ1-5; maybe TRBD1 (5 bases). Between the trimmed V and J ends, which lost 0 bases and 0 bases, there was a span of 18 bases. CDR1 and CDR2 from the germline V gene are MNHNS and SASEGT. There are 19 residues in the CDR3. The CDR3 region has the DNA TGTGCCAGCAGTGAAGCAAGAGCAGGGTATCTCTATAGCAATCAGCCCCAGCATTTT. Translated, it gives CASSEARAGYLYSNQPQHF.

The chain links TRBV7-9 to TRBJ2-7; D remains ambiguous. Germline CDR1 reads SEHNR; CDR2 reads FQNEAQ (reference sequence). The germline V and J ends were trimmed by 4 bases and 0 bases, with 7 bases remaining between them. The length of the CDR3 is 13 residues. The CDR3 sequence: CASSSPSSYEQYF. CDR3 bases: TGTGCCAGCAGCTCACCTAGCTCCTACGAGCAGTACTTC.

This chain links TRBV30 with TRBJ1-5; TRBD1 is a possible D gene (5 bases). This CDR3 contains 13 residues. The germline V and J ends were trimmed by 1 base and 8 bases, with 12 bases remaining between them. Germline V gene lookup returns CDR1 GTSNPN and CDR2 SVGIG (reference sequence). CDR3 sequence (DNA): TGTGCCTGGAGTGCCAGGGTTATTGAGCCCCAGCATTTT. Amino acids: CAWSARVIEPQHF.

This clone appeared once. This chain joins TRBV2 and TRBJ2-7, with D unresolved. The CDR3 spans 11 residues. Trimming took off 4 bases at V and 4 bases at J, with 5 bases between the two ends. From germline, CDR1 is SNHLY and CDR2 FYNNEI. This CDR3 is CASSVRYEQYF. CDR3 bases: TGTGCCAGCAGTGTCCGTTACGAGCAGTACTTC.

This clone was recorded a few times. This sequence joins TRBV27 and TRBJ2-1; TRBD2 aligns across 12 bases. The CDR3 consists of 15 residues. CDR1 and CDR2 (germline): MNHEY, SMNVEV (reference sequence). V lost 8 bases and J lost 4; bases outside the gene matches: 6. CDR3 coding DNA: TGTGCCAGCCGCGGACTAGCGGGATATTACAATGAGCAGTTCTTC. It is translated as CASRGLAGYYNEQFF.

This chain links TRBV7-2 with TRBJ2-1, with 10 bases fitting TRBD2. Germline assignment: CDR1 SGHTA and CDR2 FQGNSA. The junction had 8 bases not matched to a gene; V was cut back by 6 bases and J by 6 bases. The CDR3 spans 15 residues. DNA of the CDR3: TGTGCCAGCAGTTATCTAGCGGGAGTAGGCAATGAGCAGTTCTTC. This sequence encodes CASSYLAGVGNEQFF.

V usage is TRBV6-5 and J usage is TRBJ2-2; 7 bases agree with TRBD2. The V gene's germline CDR1 is MNHEY and CDR2 SVGAGI. V lost 7 bases, J lost 7 bases, and 12 bases stayed unmatched. This CDR3 has 15 residues. CDR3 bases: TGTGCCAGCAAGGATGGGGGGGTTACTGGCGGGGAGCTGTTTTTT. Protein product: CASKDGGVTGGELFF.